These 26 T cell receptor beta chains originate from one sample sequenced in a study of response to subunit inactivated influenza vaccine. TCRdb processed the RT-PCR reads anew with MiXCR; each CDR3 protein has one entry. The data contain some 500,000 distinct CDR3 sequences, over 10% of them singletons. The sequences come from PBMCs from blood, collected roughly 48 days after vaccination. Every receptor here comes from a man aged 45-65 years who received an inactivated influenza vaccine.

The CDR3 DNA is TGTGCCGTACGACCGGGACAGGATAACTATGGCTACACCTTC. Its translation: CAVRPGQDNYGYTF. This sequence joins TRBV6-1 and TRBJ1-2; 8 nucleotides align to TRBD1. From germline, CDR1 is MNHNS and CDR2 SASEGT. CDR3 length: 14 residues. Trimming cost V 11 bases and J 1 base; bases outside gene matches: 9.

This clonotype was counted a few times. The CDR3 loop is CATSRLAGRSPYEQYF. The DNA of the CDR3 is TGTGCCACCAGCAGGCTAGCGGGAAGGAGTCCCTACGAGCAGTACTTC. This chain uses TRBV15 with TRBJ2-7, with TRBD2 identical over 9 bases. V lost 3 bases to trimming and J lost 2 bases; unmatched junction nucleotides: 8. The germline CDR1 and CDR2 sequences are LNHNV and YYDKDF (reference sequence). The CDR3 runs 16 residues.

This clonotype was picked up many times. V gene TRBV10-1 combines with J gene TRBJ2-1; perhaps TRBD2 as D (6 bases). Trimming removed 3 bases at V and 4 bases at J, with 13 bases between. CDR1 and CDR2 (germline): WNHNN, SYGVQD (reference sequence). The CDR3 covers 15 residues. The DNA of the CDR3 is TGCGCCAGCAGTGACACTGGGGGGTTGTACAATGAGCAGTTCTTC. Protein: CASSDTGGLYNEQFF.

This clonotype has only a few counts. The V and J genes are TRBV6-2 or TRBV6-3 and TRBJ2-5; D may match TRBD1 or TRBD2 (5 bases each). Germline CDR1 is MNHEY and CDR2 is SVGEGT. Trimming left V 8 bases short and J 1 base short, with 14 bases between. This CDR3 comprises 14 residues. In DNA, the CDR3 is TGTGCCAGCCATATGAACGGGGCCCAAGAGACCCAGTACTTC. As protein: CASHMNGAQETQYF.

The chain uses TRBV27 and TRBJ2-1; 8 nucleotides agree with TRBD2. The CDR3 length is 14 residues. Germline V gives CDR1 MNHEY, CDR2 SMNVEV (reference sequence). The junction had 10 bases not matched to a gene; V was cut back by 5 bases and J by 10 bases. This CDR3 is CASSDSVAGIEQFF. As DNA, the CDR3 is TGTGCCAGCAGTGATTCGGTAGCGGGGATAGAGCAGTTCTTC.

This clonotype was detected a few times. J is TRBJ2-1 and V is TRBV14, with 7 bases fitting TRBD1. The germline V gene encodes CDR1 SGHDN and CDR2 FVKESK. V gave up 3 bases and J gave up 0 bases; unmatched junction bases: 2. This CDR3 spans 15 amino acids. The CDR3 spells CASSHRGISYNEQFF. The CDR3 DNA reads TGTGCCAGCAGCCACAGGGGGATCTCCTACAATGAGCAGTTCTTC.

This clonotype appeared a few times. This chain connects TRBV5-8 to TRBJ1-5; a weak D match, TRBD1 (5 bases). The germline V and J ends were trimmed by 7 bases and 7 bases, with 18 bases remaining between them. Germline V gene lookup returns CDR1 SGHTS and CDR2 YDEGEE. This CDR3 is 14 amino acids long. CDR3 sequence reads: CASPLIDSEQPQHF. CDR3 DNA: TGTGCCAGCCCCCTTATAGACAGCGAGCAGCCCCAGCATTTT.

This clonotype occurred a few times. The V gene is TRBV7-6, the J gene TRBJ2-7, with 14 bases aligning to TRBD2. The ends lost 3 bases at V and 2 bases at J; junction bases unmatched: 15. CDR3 size: 20 residues. CDR1 and CDR2 (germline): SGHVS, FNYEAQ. The CDR3 reads CASSLIPYGTSGRSAYEQYF. The DNA of the CDR3 is TGTGCCAGCAGCTTGATACCTTATGGGACTAGCGGGAGAAGCGCCTACGAGCAGTACTTC.

The rearrangement links TRBV28 to TRBJ2-7; TRBD2 might be the D (7 bases). CDR3 size: 18 residues. V was trimmed by 3 bases and J by 0 bases, leaving 21 bases between them. CDR1 is MDHEN, CDR2 SYDVKM, per germline. CDR3 nucleotides: TGTGCCAGCAGTTTCTTTGGGGGGGCAAACGCCTTCTCCTACGAGCAGTACTTC. It specifies CASSFFGGANAFSYEQYF.

V gene TRBV6-2 or TRBV6-3 combines with J gene TRBJ2-5; TRBD2 might be the D (5 bases). The CDR3 extends over 16 amino acids. Trimming took off 5 bases at V and 2 bases at J, with 18 bases between the two ends. Germline V gene sequence: CDR1 MNHEY, CDR2 SVGEGT. The DNA of the CDR3 is TGTGCCAGCAGTCCCCGGGATATCGGGCAGCAAGAGACCCAGTACTTC. Translation: CASSPRDIGQQETQYF.

This clonotype occurred a few times. The V gene is TRBV27, the J gene TRBJ2-1, with D unresolved. Trimming removed 7 bases from V and 6 bases from J, with 10 bases in between. Germline assignment: CDR1 MNHEY and CDR2 SMNVEV (reference sequence). This CDR3 comprises 12 residues. The CDR3 region is CASTAASNEQFF. DNA for the CDR3: TGTGCCAGCACGGCAGCGAGCAATGAGCAGTTCTTC.

This clonotype was recorded many times. The V and J genes are TRBV12-3 or TRBV12-4 and TRBJ1-1; weak D call: TRBD1 (6 bases). Trimming left V 4 bases short and J 0 bases short, with 9 bases between. CDR3 length equals 14 residues. The CDR3 DNA is TGTGCCAGCAGTTGGGGGCAAATGAACACTGAAGCTTTCTTT. It codes for CASSWGQMNTEAFF.

This clonotype was picked up many times. The chain joins TRBV7-9 to TRBJ2-7, with D perhaps matching TRBD1 (6 bases). The germline V gene has CDR1 SEHNR and CDR2 FQNEAQ (reference sequence). The CDR3 is 13 amino acids. Trimming left V 3 bases short and J 5 bases short, with 11 bases between. The CDR3 spells CASSLDSPHEQYF. DNA for the CDR3: TGTGCCAGCAGCTTGGACAGCCCCCACGAGCAGTACTTC.

The CDR3 loop is CSAQKGQGAYNEQFF. The DNA of the CDR3 is TGCAGTGCCCAAAAAGGGCAGGGAGCCTACAATGAGCAGTTCTTC. The chain uses TRBV20-1 and TRBJ2-1; D possibly uses TRBD1 or TRBD2 (5 bases each). The CDR3 is 15 amino acids. Looked up from germline, CDR1 is DFQATT and CDR2 is SNEGSKA (reference sequence). Trimming pared 6 bases from V and 2 bases from J, leaving 17 bases between.

This clonotype was seen a handful of times. The rearrangement links TRBV27 to TRBJ2-3; D is ambiguous. In germline, CDR1 is MNHEY, CDR2 SMNVEV (reference sequence). Between the trimmed V and J ends, which lost 5 bases and 8 bases, there was a span of 14 bases. This CDR3 region has 13 residues. DNA for the CDR3: TGTGCCAGCAGTACCGGAGCCTACGGTACGCAGTATTTT. It yields the protein CASSTGAYGTQYF.

Only a few counts were recorded for this clonotype. This chain links TRBV28 with TRBJ1-5; D ambiguous. CDR1 is MDHEN, CDR2 SYDVKM, per germline. The CDR3 runs to 17 residues. Deletions cut 3 bases from V and 6 bases from J, with 21 bases between. The CDR3 is CASSFLLYGEPSQPQHF. In DNA, the CDR3 is TGTGCCAGCAGTTTTCTCCTATACGGGGAGCCCAGTCAGCCCCAGCATTTT.

The J gene is TRBJ2-2, the V gene TRBV28; D remains ambiguous. CDR1 and CDR2 (germline): MDHEN, SYDVKM. V lost 5 bases and J lost 2, with 12 bases in between. The CDR3 consists of 15 residues. The CDR3 sequence: CASSTRLDNTGELFF. CDR3 DNA: TGTGCCAGCAGTACCCGATTGGACAACACCGGGGAGCTGTTTTTT.

The rearrangement links TRBV20-1 to TRBJ2-1; 9 nucleotides align to TRBD2. The length of the CDR3 is 14 residues. The germline gives CDR1 DFQATT, CDR2 SNEGSKA (reference sequence). V was pared by 8 bases and J by 3 bases, with 8 bases of the junction left unmatched. CDR3 protein: CSMSSGTYYNEQFF. CDR3 in DNA: TGCAGTATGTCTAGCGGGACATACTACAATGAGCAGTTCTTC.

This rearrangement joins TRBV10-1 to TRBJ1-6; the D gene is possibly TRBD1 (6 bases). V was trimmed by 5 bases and J by 7 bases, leaving 18 bases between them. The germline V gene encodes CDR1 WNHNN and CDR2 SYGVQD (reference sequence). CDR3 size: 16 residues. The CDR3 DNA follows: TGCGCCAGCAGTAATTGGCGACAGGTTAAGAATTCACCCCTCCACTTT. Translating it yields CASSNWRQVKNSPLHF.

This clonotype appeared a few times. The V and J genes are TRBV6-2 or TRBV6-3 and TRBJ2-7; D uncertain. Germline V gene lookup returns CDR1 MNHEY and CDR2 SVGEGT. With 4 bases removed from V and 3 bases from J, the gap between germline ends came to 7 bases. CDR3 length equals 12 residues. This CDR3 is CASSLLNYEQYF. The CDR3 region has the DNA TGTGCCAGCAGTTTACTGAACTACGAGCAGTACTTC.

This clonotype occurred a few times. The J gene is TRBJ2-3, the V gene TRBV25-1, with D unresolved. This CDR3 has 15 amino acids. V was cut by 2 bases and J by 1 base, with 10 bases left in between. Germline CDR1 and CDR2: MGHDK and SYGVNS. Written as DNA, the CDR3 is TGTGCCAGCAGTGAACTCTTATCGGGCACAGATACGCAGTATTTT. Translation: CASSELLSGTDTQYF.

The table lists this clonotype with a count of one. This sequence joins TRBV3-1 and TRBJ1-4; D is possibly TRBD1 (6 bases). Germline CDR1 LGHDT, CDR2 YNNKEL (reference sequence). CDR3 length equals 16 residues. V was trimmed by 4 bases and J by 6 bases, leaving 18 bases between them. DNA for the CDR3: TGTGCCAGCAGCCGCGGTCGGGGGCAAGGCCATGAAAAACTGTTTTTT. This gives the protein CASSRGRGQGHEKLFF.

This clonotype was observed a few times. The J gene is TRBJ2-7, the V gene TRBV9, with 10 bases identical to TRBD2. Trimming at V came to 4 bases and at J to 5 bases, leaving 6 bases not matched to a gene. This CDR3 has 14 residues. CDR1 and CDR2 (germline): SGDLS, YYNGEE. Written as DNA, the CDR3 is TGTGCCAGCAGCCCCCCAGCGGGAGGGCACGAGCAGTACTTC. Translation gives CASSPPAGGHEQYF.

There are many counts of this clonotype. The chain is built from TRBV4-3 and TRBJ2-2; 11 nucleotides match TRBD2. Germline CDR1 LGHNA, CDR2 YSLEER. This CDR3 contains 16 residues. V was pared by 2 bases and J by 7 bases, with 6 bases of the junction left unmatched. Here the CDR3 DNA reads TGCGCCAGCAGCCAAAGGCGGCTAGCGGGAGGCGGGGAGCTGTTTTTT. It is translated as CASSQRRLAGGGELFF.

This clonotype was seen ten or more times. The CDR3 region has the DNA TGCAGTGCACGACCGGGACTAGATAACGAGCAGTACTTC. As protein: CSARPGLDNEQYF. This rearrangement joins TRBV20-1 to TRBJ2-7, with TRBD2 matching 8 bases. This CDR3 comprises 13 residues. Germline CDR1 reads DFQATT; CDR2 reads SNEGSKA (reference sequence). V lost 6 bases and J lost 5; bases outside the gene matches: 9.

This clonotype was recorded a few times. The genes are TRBV12-3 or TRBV12-4 and TRBJ2-1; D possibly corresponds to TRBD2 (6 bases). The V and J ends lost 6 bases and 8 bases respectively, with 20 bases between them. This CDR3 contains 15 residues. The CDR3 sequence: CASRSSGASEDEQFF. Written as DNA, the CDR3 is TGTGCCAGCAGGTCCAGTGGTGCTAGCGAGGATGAGCAGTTCTTC.